Below, one T cell receptor beta chain is given with its context. This clone has more than one count but fewer than ten. What antigen it recognizes has not been identified. There are no base qualities to consult, and no much larger clone falls within one base. This specimen belongs to a study of vaccination effects on CD4 cells after COVID-19 (dated 2022 in TCRdb). Regarding the complete study: Each participant received two doses of an mRNA SARS-CoV-2 vaccine, either BNT162b2 or mRNA-1273. SARS-CoV-2 spike-specific CD4+ TCR repertoires from before and after mRNA vaccination were compared in COVID-19 convalescent patients and in infection-naive vaccine recipients. Altogether, roughly 10 COVID-19 convalescent patients and a handful of SARS-CoV-2-naive healthy vaccine recipients made up the full study. In the study, cultures from other donors were sequenced using the Oncomine TCR Beta short-read assay on an Illumina iSeq 100.

In the ViraFEST assay, PBMC were stimulated with viral peptide pools, and antigen-specific CD4+ T cell clonotypes were then identified by expansion using TCR sequencing. After less than 13 days of culture, CD4+ T cells were isolated with the EasySep CD4+ T cell isolation kit. The absence of prior SARS-CoV-2 infection in healthy vaccine recipients was confirmed by negative nucleocapsid antibodies before and after vaccination. Each well held 2 million to 2.5 million PBMC cultured in IMDM containing around 5% human AB serum, 8.5 to 10 IU/ml IL-2 and gentamicin, along with roughly 10 ug/ml peptides. On days 3 and 7, half of the culture medium was replaced with fresh IL-2-containing medium. Unless noted otherwise, every peptide stimulation condition was cultured in triplicate wells. Using Ficoll-Paque Plus gradient centrifugation, PBMC were separated from whole blood and then either used fresh or cryopreserved at -140C. The overlapping peptide pools covered the spike proteins of SARS-CoV-2 as well as those of the common cold coronaviruses HCoV-NL63, HCoV-OC43 and HCoV-229E. Genomic DNA was extracted from cultured CD4+ T cells with the QIAamp micro DNA kit.

Libraries were made using the immunoSEQ multiplex PCR assay. DNA from the cultured, isolated CD4+ T cells was subjected to TCR beta CDR3 sequencing. Under the source paper's analysis protocol: Non-productive TCR sequences were removed, reads were trimmed to the CDR3 region, and CDR3s of at least 7 amino acids were retained. Antigen-specific clonotypes were identified with the MANAFEST web app by comparing expansion in peptide wells against reference cultures. Positive clones required FDR<0.05 expansion versus reference and all other wells, odds ratio above 5, and frequency above 0.1% in two replicate wells. A clonotype was defined as cross-reactive if the clonotype was significantly expanded both in SARS-CoV-2 spike wells and in at least one common cold coronavirus spike condition. CDR3 similarity was assessed by Levenshtein distance with the stringdist R package, and unrooted trees were built with ape in R 3.6.1. TCRdb stores this immuneACCESS table with in-frame sequences only. Part of the clones is absent; in the studies checked, under half of the shortfall reflects unresolved V genes, and no reason is known for the rest. D and trimming were read from the DNA, whereas the V and J calls and clone size are those reported in that table. This sample gives approximately 28,000 clones in total; approximately 70% of them show up just once. About 20% of the sample lies in the top ten.

General conclusions and limits of the study: Marked clonal contraction was observed in both infection-induced and vaccine-induced clones at late post-vaccination timepoints, consistent with waning T cell responses. In healthy vaccine recipients, vaccine-induced clones were almost all SARS-CoV-2 mono-reactive, with only 1 of 255 cross-reactive with common cold coronaviruses. Only a small number of convalescent patients were included, and no early post-infection timepoints were available, which limited the study.

The clonotype was recovered from a human donor who received a COVID-19 vaccine. Sequencing was performed on CD4+ T cells from PBMCs cultured with HCoV-NL63 spike peptides, taken before COVID-19 vaccination. This sample's cell subset or site label indicates: HCoV-NL63 spike overlapping peptide pool stimulation.

The CDR3 region: CASSPDGREKLFF. In nucleotides, the sequence is TGTGCCAGCAGTCCCGATGGGAGGGAGAAACTGTTTTTT. Rearrangement joined TRBV12-3 or TRBV12-4 to TRBJ1-4; the D gene remains uncertain. A distance of 15 bases separates the germline ends of V and J, which lose 5 bases and 11 bases respectively. Including cysteine and phenylalanine, the CDR3 has 13 amino acids. Just the 39-base CDR3 DNA is kept, in frame starting at base 1.